The present T cell receptor beta chain was sequenced within a study of T cells after yellow fever vaccination. At the level of the study: It was SMART-Seq v4 Ultra Low Input that prepared the fractions with low cell numbers. General study results and limits: It was a small share of clonotypes that appeared in both CD4 and CD8 compartments.

In the case of this clonotype: Its antigen is currently unknown.

TCRdb re-analysed the 5' RACE reads in MiXCR, keeping a single row per CDR3 protein. The sample carries approximately 510,000 distinct CDR3 sequences, 21% recorded once. Germline CDR1 is SGHTA and CDR2 is FQGTGA. V lost 5 bases, J lost 5 bases, and 16 bases lay in between. This CDR3 is built from 15 residues. Sequenced material: PBMCs, taken around 3 weeks after the first yellow fever vaccination. The receptor comes from a man younger than 35 who received the YFV17D yellow fever vaccine. The chain couples TRBV7-3 to TRBJ2-1; the D gene could be TRBD1 or TRBD2 (6 bases each). CDR3 DNA: TGTGCCAGCAGCGTTAACGGGGGCCATCACAATGAGCAGTTCTTC. Encoded protein: CASSVNGGHHNEQFF. The complete variable domain, with remaining parts taken from reference TRBV7-3 and TRBJ2-1, reads GAGVSQTPSNKVTEKGKYVELRCDPISGHTALYWYRQSLGQGPEFLIYFQGTGAADDSGLPNDRFFAVRPEGSVSTLKIQRTERGDSAVYLCASSVNGGHHNEQFFGPGTRLTVL.